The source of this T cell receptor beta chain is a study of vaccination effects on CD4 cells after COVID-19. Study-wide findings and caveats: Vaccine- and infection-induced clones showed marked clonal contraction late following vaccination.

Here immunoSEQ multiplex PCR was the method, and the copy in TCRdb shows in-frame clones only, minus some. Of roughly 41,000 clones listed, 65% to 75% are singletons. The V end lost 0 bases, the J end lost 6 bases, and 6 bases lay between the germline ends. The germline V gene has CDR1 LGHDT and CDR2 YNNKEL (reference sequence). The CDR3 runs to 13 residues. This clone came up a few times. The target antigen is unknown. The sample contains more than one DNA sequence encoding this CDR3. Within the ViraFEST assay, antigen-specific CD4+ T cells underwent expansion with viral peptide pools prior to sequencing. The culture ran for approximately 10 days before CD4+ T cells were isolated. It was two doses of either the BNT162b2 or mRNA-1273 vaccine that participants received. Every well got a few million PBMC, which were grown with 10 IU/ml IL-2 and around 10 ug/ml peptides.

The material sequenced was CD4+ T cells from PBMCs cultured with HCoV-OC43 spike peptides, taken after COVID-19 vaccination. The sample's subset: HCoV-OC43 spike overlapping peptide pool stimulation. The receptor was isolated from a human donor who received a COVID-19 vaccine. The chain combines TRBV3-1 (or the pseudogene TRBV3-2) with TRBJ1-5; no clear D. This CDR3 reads CASSQDRSQPQHF. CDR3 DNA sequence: TGTGCCAGCAGCCAAGATCGAAGTCAGCCCCAGCATTTT.